This T cell receptor beta chain was observed in a study of metastatic and nonmetastatic thyroid tumors (dated by TCRdb to 2019 to 2021). For the study in its entirety: The researchers compared repertoires between peripheral blood samples and tumor or nodule tissue samples from patients with malignant or benign thyroid disease.

Per the germline V gene, MNHNS is the CDR1 and SASEGT is the CDR2. Trimming removed 2 bases from V and 2 bases from J; the gene matches leave 3 bases unexplained. Spanning cysteine to phenylalanine, the CDR3 consists of 15 amino acids. The read is trimmed to its CDR3 DNA, 45 bases read in frame from base 1. No treatment had been received by any patient before thyroid surgery. The study retrospectively analysed patient clinical samples collected from about 2012 to 2018 using T-cell receptor beta sequencing. Broad study findings and their caveats: In both blood and tumor samples, malignant tumors were reported to have significantly higher TCR beta diversity than benign nodules.

The receptor library was made with PCR. The instrument given in TCRdb is Illumina HiSeq 4000. High-throughput sequencing was used to profile the CDR3 region of the TCR beta-chain in every patient. Per the authors' processing: A classifier to discriminate distant-metastatic papillary thyroid cancer patients was built from CDR3 differences across clinicopathological groups. The Shannon index was used to measure repertoire diversity, and the Morisita-Horn index was used to measure how similar tumor and blood repertoires were. The raw public data were reprocessed by TCRdb itself: fastp quality trimming at Q25, MiXCR clonotype calling, in-frame beta chains only. The V and J calls and clone size are TCRdb's, not the authors'. The sample includes 35,000 to 45,000 clones, with about 12% observed a single time. The top ten clones comprise roughly 9% of the sample. This clone was seen at least ten times. Its antigen target is currently unknown. One base away there is no much larger clone; base qualities are not given.

This sequence was found in a male donor with papillary thyroid cancer or a benign thyroid nodule (not recorded which). Some clones in this sample may be carry-over from other donors' samples. The sequenced material came from blood. This chain joins TRBV6-1 to TRBJ2-5; 9 central nucleotides agree with TRBD2. The CDR3 region: CASSERLAGQETQYF. At the DNA level, the sequence is TGTGCCAGCAGTGAAAGGCTAGCGGGGCAAGAGACCCAGTACTTC.